This T cell receptor beta chain was profiled in a study of siplizumab effects on memory and regulatory T cells. This CDR3 has 15 amino acids. Trimming took 1 base from V and 0 from J, leaving 9 bases between them. In germline, CDR1 is MDHEN, CDR2 SYDVKM. On this clone: Its specificity is not known.

General study points: The apparent diversity of naive T cells exceeded that of memory cells, and naive T cells seemed to make a major contribution to the alloresponse.

Assay used: immunoSEQ multiplex PCR; TCRdb lists only in-frame clones, some missing. The table has approximately 100,000 clones, just under 95% seen once. The chain recombines TRBV28 with TRBJ1-2; the D is unclear. The sequenced sample was non-Treg CD4+ T cells sorted from blood. The source is a human donor in good health. CDR3 nucleotides: TGTGCCAGCAGTTTATCCCTGACGGCTAACTATGGCTACACCTTC. Protein product: CASSLSLTANYGYTF.